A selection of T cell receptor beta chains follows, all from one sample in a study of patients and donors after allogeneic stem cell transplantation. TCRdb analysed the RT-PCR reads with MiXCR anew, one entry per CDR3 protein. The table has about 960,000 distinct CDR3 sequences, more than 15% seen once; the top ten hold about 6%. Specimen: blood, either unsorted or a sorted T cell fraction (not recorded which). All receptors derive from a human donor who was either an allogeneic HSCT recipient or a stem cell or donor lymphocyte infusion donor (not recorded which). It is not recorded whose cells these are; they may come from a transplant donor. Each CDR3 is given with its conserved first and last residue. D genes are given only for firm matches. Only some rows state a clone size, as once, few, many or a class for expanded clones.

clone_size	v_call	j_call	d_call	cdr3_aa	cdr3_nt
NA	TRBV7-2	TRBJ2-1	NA	CASSLIPLGNEQFF	TGTGCCAGCAGCTTAATCCCCCTGGGGAATGAGCAGTTCTTC
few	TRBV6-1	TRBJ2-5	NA	CASSPGTLETQYF	TGTGCCAGCAGCCCGGGCACCCTTGAGACCCAGTACTTC
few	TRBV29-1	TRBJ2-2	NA	CSVGQGRSGELFF	TGCAGCGTCGGGCAGGGGAGGTCCGGGGAGCTGTTTTTT
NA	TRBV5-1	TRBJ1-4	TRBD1	CASSLHLDRGNEKLFF	TGCGCCAGCAGCCTTCACCTGGACAGGGGTAATGAAAAACTGTTTTTT
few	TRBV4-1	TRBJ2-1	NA	CASSQGNSGNEQFF	TGCGCCAGCAGCCAAGGGAACTCGGGGAATGAGCAGTTCTTC
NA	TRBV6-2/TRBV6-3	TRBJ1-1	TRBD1	CASSPGQGASAEAFF	TGTGCCAGCAGCCCTGGACAGGGGGCGTCCGCTGAAGCTTTCTTT
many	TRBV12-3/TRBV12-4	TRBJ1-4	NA	CASSFQHNRAPGEKLFF	TGTGCCAGCAGTTTTCAGCACAACAGGGCCCCAGGAGAAAAACTGTTTTTT
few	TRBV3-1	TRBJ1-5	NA	CASSQDTGPLPQHF	TGTGCCAGCAGCCAAGACACTGGCCCCTTGCCCCAGCATTTT
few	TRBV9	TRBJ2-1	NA	CASSLRTYNEQFF	TGTGCCAGCAGCCTCAGGACTTACAATGAGCAGTTCTTC
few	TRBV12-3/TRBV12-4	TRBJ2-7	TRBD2	CASSSGTSGYYEQYF	TGTGCCAGCAGTTCCGGGACTAGCGGTTACTACGAGCAGTACTTC
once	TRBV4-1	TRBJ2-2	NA	CASSQDKARFTGELFF	TGCGCCAGCAGCCAAGATAAGGCCAGGTTCACCGGGGAGCTGTTTTTT
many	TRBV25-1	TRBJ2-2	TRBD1	CASSSLGQVNTGELFF	TGTGCCAGCAGTAGCCTTGGACAGGTGAACACCGGGGAGCTGTTTTTT
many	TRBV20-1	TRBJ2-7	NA	CSARDYGERAYEQYF	TGCAGTGCTAGAGATTACGGGGAGAGAGCCTACGAGCAGTACTTC
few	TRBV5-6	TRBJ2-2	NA	CASNSVGFPGELFF	TGTGCCAGCAACTCTGTCGGGTTCCCCGGGGAGCTGTTTTTT
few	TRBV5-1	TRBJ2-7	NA	CASGRDGSYEQYF	TGCGCCAGCGGCCGGGATGGCTCCTACGAGCAGTACTTC
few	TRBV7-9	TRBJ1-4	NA	CASSSSSSMGVREKLFF	TGTGCCAGCAGCTCCAGTTCTTCAATGGGGGTTCGGGAAAAACTGTTTTTT
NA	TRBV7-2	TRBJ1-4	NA	CASSFPGPGREKLFF	TGTGCCAGCAGCTTTCCCGGGCCAGGGAGGGAAAAACTGTTTTTT
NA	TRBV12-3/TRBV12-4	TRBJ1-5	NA	CASSLTSPELPQHF	TGTGCCAGCAGTTTAACGAGTCCGGAATTGCCCCAGCATTTT
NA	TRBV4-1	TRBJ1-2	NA	CASSQDEGLYGYTF	TGCGCCAGCAGCCAAGATGAGGGCCTCTATGGCTACACCTTC
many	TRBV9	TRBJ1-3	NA	CASSLGGISGNTIYF	TGTGCCAGCAGCTTAGGTGGGATCTCTGGAAACACCATATATTTT
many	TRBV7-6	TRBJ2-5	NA	CASSLLGVGETQYF	TGTGCCAGCAGCTTATTGGGGGTAGGAGAGACCCAGTACTTC
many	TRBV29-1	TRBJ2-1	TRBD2	CSTSSGRAPEQFF	TGCAGCACCTCTAGCGGGAGGGCCCCTGAGCAGTTCTTC
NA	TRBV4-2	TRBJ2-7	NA	CASSQAQRGYEQYF	TGTGCCAGCAGCCAGGCCCAGAGGGGCTACGAGCAGTACTTC
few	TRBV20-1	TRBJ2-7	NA	CSASQGASGSYEQYF	TGCAGTGCTAGCCAGGGGGCTAGCGGAAGCTACGAGCAGTACTTC
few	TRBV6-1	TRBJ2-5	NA	CASFRLPQETQYF	TGTGCCAGCTTCAGACTACCTCAAGAGACCCAGTACTTC
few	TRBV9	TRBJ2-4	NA	CASSPTRGSPSNIQYF	TGTGCCAGCAGCCCCACTCGTGGCAGCCCGTCGAACATTCAGTACTTC
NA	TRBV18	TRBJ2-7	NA	CASSHGDPYEQYF	TGTGCCAGCTCTCACGGGGATCCTTACGAGCAGTACTTC
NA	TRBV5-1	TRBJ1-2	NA	CASSSTQGPKGGYTF	TGCGCCAGCAGCTCTACACAGGGCCCGAAGGGTGGCTACACCTTC
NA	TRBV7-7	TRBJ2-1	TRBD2	CASSEEASGSSSYNEQFF	TGTGCCAGCAGCGAAGAGGCTAGCGGGAGTAGCTCCTACAATGAGCAGTTCTTC
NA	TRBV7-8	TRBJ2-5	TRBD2	CASSFVLAGETQYF	TGTGCCAGCAGCTTTGTACTAGCGGGAGAGACCCAGTACTTC
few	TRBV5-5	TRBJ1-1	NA	CASSLGVGQTF	TGTGCCAGCAGCTTGGGGGTGGGGCAGACCTTT
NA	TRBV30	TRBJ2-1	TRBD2	CAWRAPSGHEQFF	TGTGCCTGGAGAGCTCCTAGCGGGCATGAGCAGTTCTTC
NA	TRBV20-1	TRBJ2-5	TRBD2	CSVLAGVGETQYF	TGCAGTGTTCTAGCGGGAGTTGGGGAGACCCAGTACTTC
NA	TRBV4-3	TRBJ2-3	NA	CASSQDFPTPGTRNTDTQYF	TGCGCCAGCAGCCAAGATTTCCCGACCCCCGGCACACGAAACACAGATACGCAGTATTTT
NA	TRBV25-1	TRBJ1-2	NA	CASSEQGDGYGYTF	TGTGCCAGCAGTGAGCAAGGGGATGGCTATGGCTACACCTTC
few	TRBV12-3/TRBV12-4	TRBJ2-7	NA	CASRGRSEQYF	TGTGCCAGCAGGGGGCGAAGCGAGCAGTACTTC
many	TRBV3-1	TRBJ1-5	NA	CASSQDGGGQPQHF	TGTGCCAGCAGCCAAGATGGAGGCGGGCAGCCCCAGCATTTT
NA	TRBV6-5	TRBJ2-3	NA	CASSYSPVRRGINTDTQYF	TGTGCCAGCAGTTACTCACCAGTCCGACGGGGAATAAACACAGATACGCAGTATTTT
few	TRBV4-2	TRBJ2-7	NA	CASSPGAGFEQYF	TGTGCCAGCAGCCCGGGCGCAGGGTTCGAGCAGTACTTC
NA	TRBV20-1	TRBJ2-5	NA	CSARDLGRGETQYF	TGCAGTGCTAGAGATCTCGGCAGGGGAGAGACCCAGTACTTC
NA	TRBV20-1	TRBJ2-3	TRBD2	CSARDLLAGDTQYF	TGCAGTGCTAGAGATTTACTAGCGGGAGATACGCAGTATTTT
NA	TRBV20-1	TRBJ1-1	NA	CSARGRDRNTEAFF	TGCAGTGCTAGAGGGAGGGATCGGAACACTGAAGCTTTCTTT
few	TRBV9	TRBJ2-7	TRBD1	CASSAGQEGYEQYF	TGTGCCAGCAGCGCGGGACAGGAAGGCTACGAGCAGTACTTC
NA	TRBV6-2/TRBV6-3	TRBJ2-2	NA	CASSQTHTGELFF	TGTGCCAGCAGCCAGACACACACCGGGGAGCTGTTTTTT
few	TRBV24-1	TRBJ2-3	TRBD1	CATSDLQGTGNADTQYF	TGTGCCACCAGTGATTTGCAAGGGACAGGTAATGCAGATACGCAGTATTTT
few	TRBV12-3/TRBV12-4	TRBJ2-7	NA	CASSPGGFEQYF	TGTGCCAGCAGTCCTGGGGGATTCGAGCAGTACTTC
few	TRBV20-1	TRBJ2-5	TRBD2	CSALTSGDRQETQYF	TGCAGTGCTCTTACTAGCGGGGACCGTCAAGAGACCCAGTACTTC
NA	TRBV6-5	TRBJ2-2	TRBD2	CASSYIGLAGGQATGELFF	TGTGCCAGCAGTTACATAGGGCTAGCGGGGGGGCAGGCCACCGGGGAGCTGTTTTTT
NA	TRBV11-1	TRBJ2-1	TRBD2	CASSDPPWTPQREAPYNEQFF	TGTGCCAGCAGCGACCCTCCATGGACTCCACAGCGGGAGGCCCCCTACAATGAGCAGTTCTTC
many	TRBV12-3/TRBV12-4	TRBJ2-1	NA	CASIISGRSDNEQFF	TGTGCCAGCATCATAAGCGGCAGGTCCGACAATGAGCAGTTCTTC
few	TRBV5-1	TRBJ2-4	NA	CASSLGSGGAKNIQYF	TGCGCCAGCAGCTTGGGCTCCGGGGGAGCCAAAAACATTCAGTACTTC
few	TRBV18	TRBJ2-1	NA	CASSPSQGLRGDEQFF	TGTGCCAGCTCACCGTCACAGGGCCTAAGGGGGGATGAGCAGTTCTTC
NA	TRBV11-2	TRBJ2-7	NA	CASSLGSRNPDEQYF	TGTGCCAGCAGCTTAGGCAGCCGCAATCCGGACGAGCAGTACTTC
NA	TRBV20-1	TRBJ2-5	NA	CSARGGSGQETQYF	TGCAGTGCAAGAGGGGGGAGTGGCCAAGAGACCCAGTACTTC
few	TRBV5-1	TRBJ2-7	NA	CASSSRPDTLYEQYF	TGCGCCAGCAGCTCCCGACCGGACACCCTCTACGAGCAGTACTTC
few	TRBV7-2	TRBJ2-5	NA	CASSLIAVQETQYF	TGTGCCAGCAGCTTGATTGCCGTCCAAGAGACCCAGTACTTC